A single sample is the source of the 9 T cell receptor beta chains below, sequenced in a study of CD8+CD57+ T cells in acquired aplastic anemia. The use of genomic DNA as template underpinned the TCR beta VDJ and CDR3 profiling. TCRdb re-analysed the reads in MiXCR, keeping a single row per CDR3 protein. The sample consists of around 200,000 distinct CDR3 sequences, nearly 65% of them appearing once. It was patients with CD8+CD57+ cell expansion by flow cytometry who were chosen for sequencing. Sequenced input: sorted CD4+, CD8+, or CD8+CD57+ T cells (not recorded which) from PBMCs. These receptors were taken from a human donor with aplastic anemia.

This clonotype appeared a single time. This chain links TRBV2 with TRBJ2-2, with a weak D call TRBD1 (5 bases). Trimming left V 10 bases short and J 7 bases short, with 25 bases between. Germline lookup yields CDR1 SNHLY and CDR2 FYNNEI. The CDR3 spans 16 residues. CDR3 sequence (DNA): TGTGCCACCAGAAACCTGGGTGGGCATAGGGGCGGGGAGCTGTTTTTT. Its translation: CATRNLGGHRGGELFF.

The chain is built from TRBV24-1 and TRBJ2-3, with TRBD2 identical over 8 bases. The CDR3 spans 16 residues. J gave up 0 bases and V 3 bases, and 4 bases lay outside the gene matches. CDR1 and CDR2 (germline): KGHDR, SFDVKD. Here the CDR3 reads CATSDPGGGSTDTQYF. The CDR3 DNA reads as TGTGCCACCAGTGATCCGGGGGGGGGAAGCACAGATACGCAGTATTTT.

Many counts were recorded for this clonotype. The chain recombines TRBV19 with TRBJ2-1; no reliable D call. CDR1 and CDR2 (germline): LNHDA, SQIVND (reference sequence). The CDR3 covers 12 residues. Trimming shortened V by 1 base and J by 7 bases, and 5 bases separated the two germline ends. DNA for the CDR3: TGTGCCAGTAGTATAGCGCAGAATGAGCAGTTCTTC. It codes for CASSIAQNEQFF.

About this clonotype: Germline is not matched at one junction end, which may reflect a read error. The chain joins TRBV19 to TRBJ1-1, with 9 bases that match TRBD1. The germline CDR1 and CDR2 sequences are LNHDA and SQIVND (reference sequence). The CDR3 spans 15 residues. The CDR3 coding sequence is TGTGCCAGTAGTATGACAGGGGGAGGTATCACTGAAGCATTCTTT. Protein: CASSMTGGGITEAFF.

The V and J genes are TRBV5-1 and TRBJ2-7; 7 nucleotides agree with TRBD1. CDR1 and CDR2 (germline): SGHRS, YFSETQ. Trimming cost V 0 bases and J 5 bases; bases outside gene matches: 5. This CDR3 region has 14 residues. In DNA, the CDR3 is TGCGCCAGCAGCTTGGAAGGGGGCGAGGACGAGCAGTACTTC. This sequence encodes CASSLEGGEDEQYF.

In this sample, this clonotype turned up a few times. The chain carries TRBV7-8 and TRBJ2-2; D remains unclear. Looked up from germline, CDR1 is SGHVS and CDR2 is FQNEAQ. V was cut by 6 bases and J by 1 base, with 9 bases left in between. The CDR3 is made up of 14 amino acids. CDR3 coding DNA: TGTGCCAGCAGTTTTGGCGGGAACACCGGGGAGCTGTTTTTT. It translates to CASSFGGNTGELFF.

Details on this clonotype: A read error may account for a junction end that differs from germline. This chain uses TRBV7-9 with TRBJ2-1, with 9 bases that match TRBD2. The CDR3 length is 17 residues. CDR1 SEHNR and CDR2 FQNEAQ come from the germline V gene (reference sequence). CDR3 loop: CASSQVERLAGINEQFF. CDR3 DNA: TGCGCCAGCAGCCAAGTCGAGCGGCTAGCGGGAATCAATGAGCAGTTCTTC.

The V call is TRBV7-6, the J call TRBJ2-7; D is unresolved. The CDR3 contains 16 residues. V lost 0 bases, J lost 1 base, and 13 bases lay in between. Germline-derived CDR1 and CDR2 are SGHVS and FNYEAQ. The CDR3 DNA follows: TGTGCCAGCAGCTTAGCGGGGTTGGGGTCTTCCTACGAGCAGTACTTC. It is translated as CASSLAGLGSSYEQYF.

The chain carries TRBV9 and TRBJ2-1, with TRBD2 matching 13 bases. CDR3 length equals 15 residues. The trim removed 3 bases at V and 5 bases at J, leaving 2 bases unmatched. Germline loops: CDR1 SGDLS, CDR2 YYNGEE. The CDR3 sequence: CASSGGLAGDNEQFF. The DNA for the CDR3 is TGTGCCAGCAGCGGCGGACTAGCGGGGGACAATGAGCAGTTCTTC.